The clone carrying this T cell receptor (beta chain) was seen ten or more times. The antigen is not known. This entry comes from a study of metastatic and nonmetastatic thyroid tumors. Overall study context: Across peripheral blood and tumor or nodule tissue samples taken from malignant and benign thyroid patients, the repertoires were compared with one another.

CDR1 and CDR2 (germline): SGHTA, FQGNSA. The CDR3 contains 14 residues. With 5 bases removed from V and 6 bases from J, the gap between germline ends came to 16 bases. All patients were treatment-naive before thyroid surgery. Whole-study results and caveats: For both blood and tumor, malignant thyroid tumors reportedly showed significantly higher TCR beta diversity than benign nodules did.

Authors' data handling: The distant-metastasis classifier for papillary thyroid cancer was built from CDR3 differences across clinicopathological groups. Using MiXCR, TCRdb reanalyzed the PCR reads. TCRdb's processing, not the study's, gives the V and J calls here. The sample consists of 25,000 to 30,000 clones, around 3.5% of them appearing once. The sequence was collected from a male donor with papillary thyroid cancer or a benign thyroid nodule (not recorded which). Some clones in this sample may be carry-over from other donors' samples. The rearrangement uses TRBV7-2 and TRBJ1-1; TRBD1 is a possible D gene (5 bases). Sequencing was performed on blood. CDR3 sequence: CASSRGVISPEAFF. The CDR3 bases are TGTGCCAGCAGCCGAGGGGTCATTAGCCCTGAAGCTTTCTTT.